The 32 T cell receptor beta chains given below trace back to one sample, sequenced in a study of cytomegalovirus exposure and HLA in healthy donors. Both 60 Vbeta primers and 13 Jbeta primers went into the PCR. TCRdb keeps only in-frame clones here, not all; method: immunoSEQ multiplex PCR. The sample has 200,000 or so clones, about 80% seen once. Sequencing was done on a sample of PBMCs. These receptors all stem from a woman under 30 in good health and CMV-seropositive.

As concerns this clone: Other nucleotide sequences from this sample produce the same CDR3. CDR3 bases: TGTGCCAGCAGTGGACTAGCGGGGGGCCTCTCCTACAATGAGCAGTTCTTC. As protein: CASSGLAGGLSYNEQFF. This rearrangement joins TRBV2 to TRBJ2-1; 13 bases line up with TRBD2. Germline values: CDR1 SNHLY, CDR2 FYNNEI. The CDR3 contains 17 residues. V lost 4 bases to trimming and J lost 0 bases; unmatched junction nucleotides: 3.

The chain uses TRBV4-2 and TRBJ2-1, with D possibly matching TRBD2 (5 bases). Germline V gene sequence: CDR1 LGHNA, CDR2 YNFKEQ. V lost 0 bases and J 7 bases, leaving 16 bases between the germline ends. This CDR3 contains 16 residues. The CDR3 sequence is CASSQDSGNSRNEQFF. Written as DNA, the CDR3 is TGTGCCAGCAGCCAAGATTCCGGGAATAGCAGAAATGAGCAGTTCTTC.

On this clone: At one end the junction does not follow the germline gene, possibly because of a read error. The chain's CDR3 is CASSVGSSGANGLTF. CDR3 DNA sequence: TGTGCCAGCAGCGTAGGCAGCTCTGGGGCCAACGGCCTGACTTTC. The chain combines TRBV9 with TRBJ2-6; possibly TRBD1 for D (5 bases). The CDR3 spans 15 residues. CDR1 and CDR2 from the germline V gene are SGDLS and YYNGEE.

This chain links TRBV30 with TRBJ1-2; TRBD1 is a possible D gene (5 bases). Trimming shortened V by 1 base and J by 5 bases, and 14 bases separated the two germline ends. The CDR3 is 14 residues long. The germline CDR1 and CDR2 sequences are GTSNPN and SVGIG (reference sequence). CDR3 region: CAWSEGAGAYGYTF. In nucleotides, the CDR3 is TGTGCCTGGAGTGAAGGGGCAGGTGCATATGGCTACACCTTC.

This rearrangement joins TRBV19 to TRBJ2-1; no clear D gene. The CDR3 spans 13 residues. The V end was cut by 5 bases, the J end by 4 bases, with 9 bases between. Looked up from germline, CDR1 is LNHDA and CDR2 is SQIVND (reference sequence). CDR3 amino acids: CASSDENYNEQFF. The CDR3 DNA follows: TGTGCCAGTAGTGATGAGAATTACAATGAGCAGTTCTTC.

The J gene is TRBJ2-7, the V gene TRBV29-1; no reliable D call. The V and J ends lost 6 bases and 2 bases respectively, with 17 bases between them. The length of the CDR3 is 14 residues. Germline V gene sequence: CDR1 SQVTM, CDR2 ANQGSEA. The DNA for the CDR3 is TGCAGCGTGTTACTGAGACTGGCTCCCTACGAGCAGTACTTC. It yields the protein CSVLLRLAPYEQYF.

The genes are TRBV7-2 and TRBJ2-6; D may be TRBD2 (5 bases). With 1 base removed from V and 0 bases from J, the gap between germline ends came to 7 bases. Germline CDR1 reads SGHTA; CDR2 reads FQGNSA. The CDR3 runs 16 residues. The chain's CDR3 is CASSLGGYSGANVLTF. In DNA form, the CDR3 reads TGTGCCAGCAGCTTAGGAGGGTACTCTGGGGCCAACGTCCTGACTTTC.

The genes are TRBV14 and TRBJ2-7; D unclear. CDR3 length: 12 amino acids. V lost 4 bases and J 3 bases, leaving 7 bases between the germline ends. Germline CDR1 and CDR2: SGHDN and FVKESK. The CDR3 DNA reads TGTGCCAGCAGCCCGACATACTACGAGCAGTACTTC. Its translation is CASSPTYYEQYF.

The chain employs TRBV10-2 and TRBJ1-4; TRBD1 aligns across 7 bases. Trimming at V came to 0 bases and at J to 4 bases, leaving 2 bases not matched to a gene. Germline CDR1 and CDR2: WSHSY and SAAADI. This CDR3 has 15 residues. The DNA of the CDR3 is TGCGCCAGCAGTGAGTCGGGGACAGTTAATGAAAAACTGTTTTTT. It is translated as CASSESGTVNEKLFF.

V usage is TRBV4-1 and J usage is TRBJ2-1; 11 bases align to TRBD2. The CDR3 has 15 amino acids. CDR1 is MGHRA and CDR2 is YSYEKL in the germline V gene. The trim removed 0 bases at V and 8 bases at J, leaving 3 bases unmatched. The CDR3 loop reads CASSQELAGAHEQFF. Here the CDR3 DNA reads TGCGCCAGCAGCCAAGAACTAGCGGGGGCCCATGAGCAGTTCTTC.

This clone was seen only once. This chain uses TRBV5-6 with TRBJ2-7, with D perhaps matching TRBD2 (6 bases). The CDR3 runs to 16 residues. V was pared by 2 bases and J by 4 bases, with 19 bases between. Germline V gene sequence: CDR1 SGHDT, CDR2 YYEEEE. DNA of the CDR3: TGTGCCAGCAGCTTATATGGAGGGACCGCGGTATACGAGCAGTACTTC. Its translation: CASSLYGGTAVYEQYF.

This clone came up once. The rearrangement joins TRBV7-2 to TRBJ1-2; perhaps TRBD1 as D (6 bases). CDR1 SGHTA and CDR2 FQGNSA come from the germline V gene. The CDR3 has 13 residues. The V end was cut by 2 bases, the J end by 5 bases, with 9 bases between. CDR3 in DNA: TGTGCCAGCAGCTTAAACGGACAGTATGGCTACACCTTC. It yields the protein CASSLNGQYGYTF. Variable domain in full (rest from reference TRBV7-2 and TRBJ1-2): GAGVSQSPSNKVTEKGKDVELRCDPISGHTALYWYRQSLGQGLEFLIYFQGNSAPDKSGLPSDRFSAERTGGSVSTLTIQRTQQEDSAVYLCASSLNGQYGYTFGSGTRLTVV.

This sequence joins TRBV19 and TRBJ1-2; D not certain. Germline assignment: CDR1 LNHDA and CDR2 SQIVND (reference sequence). V lost 1 base, J lost 4 bases, and 10 bases lay in between. CDR3 size: 14 residues. The CDR3 sequence is CASSIGPSSYGYTF. The CDR3 DNA follows: TGTGCCAGTAGTATAGGGCCCAGTTCCTATGGCTACACCTTC.

The V gene is TRBV9, the J gene TRBJ2-2; 8 positions agree with TRBD2. This CDR3 has 16 amino acids. The germline gives CDR1 SGDLS, CDR2 YYNGEE. With V trimmed by 3 bases and J by 6 bases, 10 bases remained unmatched. The CDR3 nucleotides are TGTGCCAGCAGCGGCTCCGGGACTAGATCCCCCGGGGAGCTGTTTTTT. It specifies CASSGSGTRSPGELFF.

The chain recombines TRBV19 with TRBJ2-5; 8 positions agree with TRBD1. The CDR3 is made up of 16 amino acids. Germline values: CDR1 LNHDA, CDR2 SQIVND (reference sequence). J gave up 7 bases and V 3 bases, and 13 bases lay outside the gene matches. CDR3 in DNA: TGTGCCAGTAGTATCTGGTCGGCAGGGGGCGAGGGGACCCAGTACTTC. Translation gives CASSIWSAGGEGTQYF. The whole variable domain, remainder taken from reference TRBV19 and TRBJ2-5, is DGGITQSPKYLFRKEGQNVTLSCEQNLNHDAMYWYRQDPGQGLRLIYYSQIVNDFQKGDIAEGYSVSREKKESFPLTVTSAQKNPTAFYLCASSIWSAGGEGTQYFGPGTRLLVL.

J is TRBJ2-3 and V is TRBV9, with D perhaps matching TRBD2 (6 bases). Germline CDR1 reads SGDLS; CDR2 reads YYNGEE. V was clipped by 0 bases and J by 1 base, with 12 bases between them. This CDR3 spans 16 amino acids. The CDR3, as DNA: TGTGCCAGCAGCGTAGGTATGGGCGGGGGCACAGATACGCAGTATTTT. The encoded protein is CASSVGMGGGTDTQYF. The whole variable domain, remainder taken from reference TRBV9 and TRBJ2-3, is DSGVTQTPKHLITATGQRVTLRCSPRSGDLSVYWYQQSLDQGLQFLIQYYNGEERAKGNILERFSAQQFPDLHSELNLSSLELGDSALYFCASSVGMGGGTDTQYFGPGTRLTVL.

This clone was seen just once. The chain has TRBV27 and TRBJ2-5; D ambiguous. The J call is doubtful: the DNA matches TRBJ2-7 better. Germline V lookup: CDR1 MNHEY, CDR2 SMNVEV (reference sequence). This CDR3 is 13 amino acids long. The DNA of the CDR3 is TGTGCCTGTTCGTCCTCTAGCTCCTACGAGCAGTACTTC. Amino acid sequence: CACSSSSSYEQYF.

In this sample, this clone turned up once. This rearrangement joins TRBV29-1 to TRBJ1-1; 8 nucleotides match TRBD1. Unmatched junction bases numbered 12, after V lost 3 bases and J lost 12 bases. The germline V gene has CDR1 SQVTM and CDR2 ANQGSEA. The CDR3 spans 13 residues. The CDR3: CSVELQGGVGTFF. The CDR3 DNA is TGCAGCGTTGAGTTACAGGGGGGCGTGGGAACTTTCTTT.

This sequence joins TRBV6-4 and TRBJ2-2; 7 bases fit TRBD1. The CDR3 covers 15 residues. Germline assignment: CDR1 MRHNA and CDR2 SNTAGT. With 5 bases clipped from V and 7 bases from J, the junction kept 10 bases outside the gene matches. CDR3 sequence (DNA): TGTGCCAGCAGTATGAACAGGGGAAAGGACGGGGAGCTGTTTTTT. Amino acid sequence: CASSMNRGKDGELFF.

J is TRBJ2-2 and V is TRBV27; D is ambiguous. Trimming removed 5 bases from V and 5 bases from J, with 9 bases in between. Germline CDR1 reads MNHEY; CDR2 reads SMNVEV (reference sequence). The CDR3 runs to 13 residues. CDR3 region: CASSPTLTGELFF. In nucleotides, the CDR3 is TGTGCCAGCAGTCCTACCTTAACCGGGGAGCTGTTTTTT.

V gene TRBV5-5 combines with J gene TRBJ2-3; 11 bases are a match to TRBD2. The CDR3 runs to 19 residues. The junction had 14 bases not matched to a gene; V was cut back by 3 bases and J by 2 bases. Germline V CDR1 and CDR2: SGHKS, YYEKEE (reference sequence). The CDR3 sequence is CASSSTRLRLAGSTDTQYF. Written as DNA, the CDR3 is TGTGCCAGCAGCTCCACTCGCTTGAGACTAGCGGGGTCCACAGATACGCAGTATTTT. Drawing the rest from reference TRBV5-5 and TRBJ2-3, the complete variable domain is DAGVTQSPTHLIKTRGQQVTLRCSPISGHKSVSWYQQVLGQGPQFIFQYYEKEERGRGNFPDRFSARQFPNYSSELNVNALLLGDSALYLCASSSTRLRLAGSTDTQYFGPGTRLTVL.

The chain carries TRBV7-9 and TRBJ2-3; 12 bases are a match to TRBD1. Germline V gene sequence: CDR1 SEHNR, CDR2 FQNEAQ (reference sequence). With 5 bases clipped from V and 6 bases from J, the junction kept 6 bases outside the gene matches. This CDR3 contains 15 residues. CDR3 in amino acids: CASSVGTGGADTQYF. CDR3 nucleotides: TGTGCCAGCAGCGTCGGGACAGGGGGCGCGGATACGCAGTATTTT. The whole variable domain, remainder taken from reference TRBV7-9 and TRBJ2-3, is DTGVSQNPRHKITKRGQNVTFRCDPISEHNRLYWYRQTLGQGPEFLTYFQNEAQLEKSRLLSDRFSAERPKGSFSTLEIQRTEQGDSAMYLCASSVGTGGADTQYFGPGTRLTVL.

The sample holds one count of this clone. CDR3 in amino acids: CASSLRGDYEQYV. In DNA, the CDR3 is TGTGCCAGCAGTCTCAGGGGAGACTACGAGCAGTACGTC. The J gene is TRBJ2-7, the V gene TRBV27, with a weak D call TRBD1 (6 bases). Trimming cost V 5 bases and J 3 bases, with 11 bases left between them. The CDR3 consists of 13 residues. Germline-derived CDR1 and CDR2 are MNHEY and SMNVEV (reference sequence).

The chain carries TRBV5-1 and TRBJ2-2; D call uncertain. The germline CDR1 and CDR2 sequences are SGHRS and YFSETQ. CDR3 length: 15 amino acids. Trimming stripped 2 bases from V and 4 bases from J, with 12 bases between. The CDR3 protein is CASSLEQLATGELFF. For the CDR3, the DNA is TGCGCCAGCAGCTTAGAACAGCTGGCCACCGGGGAGCTGTTTTTT. The complete variable domain, with remaining parts taken from reference TRBV5-1 and TRBJ2-2, reads KAGVTQTPRYLIKTRGQQVTLSCSPISGHRSVSWYQQTPGQGLQFLFEYFSETQRNKGNFPGRFSGRQFSNSRSEMNVSTLELGDSALYLCASSLEQLATGELFFGEGSRLTVL.

The J gene is TRBJ2-1, the V gene TRBV7-9; D uncertain. The CDR3 covers 13 residues. The germline V and J ends were trimmed by 0 bases and 6 bases, with 6 bases remaining between them. CDR1 SEHNR and CDR2 FQNEAQ come from the germline V gene (reference sequence). The CDR3 here is CASSLAFGNEQFF. In DNA form, the CDR3 reads TGTGCCAGCAGCTTAGCATTCGGCAATGAGCAGTTCTTC.

V and J are TRBV2 and TRBJ1-3, with D uncertain. Trimming stripped 3 bases from V and 4 bases from J, with 13 bases between. This CDR3 has 15 amino acids. CDR1 is SNHLY, CDR2 FYNNEI, per germline. CDR3 amino acids: CASSDNVPRGNTIYF. The CDR3 region has the DNA TGTGCCAGCAGTGATAACGTCCCCCGGGGAAACACCATATATTTT. Full variable domain (outside the CDR3, taken from reference TRBV2 and TRBJ1-3): EPEVTQTPSHQVTQMGQEVILRCVPISNHLYFYWYRQILGQKVEFLVSFYNNEISEKSEIFDDQFSVERPDGSNFTLKIRSTKLEDSAMYFCASSDNVPRGNTIYFGEGSWLTVV.

V gene TRBV9 combines with J gene TRBJ2-2, with a possible D match to TRBD1 (7 bases). This CDR3 spans 16 amino acids. Trimming cost V 3 bases and J 5 bases, with 17 bases left between them. Per the germline V gene, CDR1 is SGDLS and CDR2 is YYNGEE. The CDR3 nucleotides are TGTGCCAGCAGCGCCGACAGGGCGGGGAGTACCGGGGAGCTGTTTTTT. It encodes CASSADRAGSTGELFF.

The rearrangement links TRBV7-9 to TRBJ1-2; 10 nucleotides match TRBD1. The CDR3 has 16 amino acids. V lost 1 base and J lost 2; bases outside the gene matches: 4. From germline, CDR1 is SEHNR and CDR2 FQNEAQ (reference sequence). CDR3 loop: CASSLVDRGHNYGYTF. The CDR3 DNA reads as TGTGCCAGCAGCTTAGTAGACAGGGGGCACAACTATGGCTACACCTTC.

V usage is TRBV30 and J usage is TRBJ2-5; a possible D gene is TRBD2 (6 bases). This CDR3 is 14 amino acids long. Trimming pared 0 bases from V and 0 bases from J, leaving 8 bases between. Germline V gives CDR1 GTSNPN, CDR2 SVGIG (reference sequence). CDR3 residues: CAWSVGGDQETQYF. Written as DNA, the CDR3 is TGTGCCTGGAGTGTGGGGGGTGACCAAGAGACCCAGTACTTC.

V gene TRBV12-5 combines with J gene TRBJ1-6, with D perhaps matching TRBD1 (6 bases). V was shortened by 2 bases and J by 5 bases, with 10 bases between the two germline ends. Germline V lookup: CDR1 LGHNT, CDR2 FRNRAP. This CDR3 is built from 15 residues. The CDR3 loop is CASGLRDKHNSPLHF. DNA for the CDR3: TGTGCTAGTGGTTTGAGGGACAAACATAATTCACCCCTCCACTTT.

The CDR3 nucleotides read TGTGCCAGCAGCGGTACTAGGGGGTTGAGCTCCTACAATGAGCAGTTCTTC. Translating gives CASSGTRGLSSYNEQFF. The chain carries TRBV7-3 and TRBJ2-1; D possibly corresponds to TRBD1 (6 bases). Germline CDR1 SGHTA, CDR2 FQGTGA. Trimming removed 5 bases at V and 0 bases at J, with 17 bases between. The CDR3 is 17 amino acids.

V gene TRBV4-1 combines with J gene TRBJ1-5; D ambiguous. V shed 2 bases and J shed 3 bases, with 5 bases lying between them. There are 13 residues in the CDR3. Germline values: CDR1 MGHRA, CDR2 YSYEKL. The CDR3 DNA reads TGCGCCAGCAGCCAAACAGTCAATCAGCCCCAGCATTTT. Translating gives CASSQTVNQPQHF.